The clone carrying this T cell receptor beta chain has a single count. The naive CD8 population came from CD45RO-negative cells selected for CCR7, without terminally differentiated effector memory CD45RA+ cells. This entry comes from a study of shared clonotypes between healthy human individuals. The table came from immunoSEQ multiplex PCR; TCRdb's copy has only in-frame clones and leaves some out. The repertoire holds some 2 million clones, with about 95% as singletons. The sequencing input was naive CD8+ T cells sorted from blood. The clonotype was recovered from a man younger than 30 in good health.

The DNA for the CDR3 is TGTGCCAGCGGGGCCACTGGGACAGGGGACGGGGACCAAGAGACCCAGTACTTC. Its protein product is CASGATGTGDGDQETQYF. The rearrangement joins TRBV2 to TRBJ2-5; 10 bases line up with TRBD1. V trimming: 8 bases; J trimming: 0 bases; junction bases outside the gene matches: 15. This CDR3 has 18 residues. The germline gives CDR1 SNHLY, CDR2 FYNNEI.